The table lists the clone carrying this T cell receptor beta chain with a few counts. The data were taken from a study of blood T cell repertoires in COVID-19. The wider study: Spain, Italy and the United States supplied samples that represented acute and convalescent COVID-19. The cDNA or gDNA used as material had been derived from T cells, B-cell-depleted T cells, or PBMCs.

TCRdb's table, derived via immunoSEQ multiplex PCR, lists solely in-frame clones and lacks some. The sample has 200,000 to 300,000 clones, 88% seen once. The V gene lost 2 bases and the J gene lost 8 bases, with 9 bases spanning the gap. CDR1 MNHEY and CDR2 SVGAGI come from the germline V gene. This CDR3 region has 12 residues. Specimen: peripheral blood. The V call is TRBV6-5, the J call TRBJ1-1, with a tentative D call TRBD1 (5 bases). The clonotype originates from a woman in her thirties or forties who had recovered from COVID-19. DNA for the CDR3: TGTGCCAGCAGTTACCCTTGGGGCGAAGCTTTCTTT. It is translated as CASSYPWGEAFF.